This T cell receptor beta chain was retrieved from a study of technical replicates of blood from a few donors. The repertoire was sequenced with immunoSEQ multiplex PCR; TCRdb's copy has only in-frame clones and lacks some. The sample holds approximately 87,000 clones, approximately 92% seen once. The CDR3 loop spans 14 amino acids. CDR1 is MNHNS, CDR2 SASEGT, per germline. V dropped 8 bases and J dropped 4 bases, with 18 bases sitting between them. The sample holds one count of this clone. V usage is TRBV6-1 and J usage is TRBJ2-7; TRBD1 might be the D (6 bases). The sequence derives from a human donor in good health. Some clones in this sample may be carry-over from other donors' samples. The sequencing sample was made of T cells isolated from PBMCs. The CDR3 loop is CASEGGRGPYEQYF. Written as DNA, the CDR3 is TGTGCCAGCGAAGGAGGCAGGGGACCTTACGAGCAGTACTTC.